This T cell receptor (beta chain) appears in the sequencing data of a study of shared clonotypes between healthy human individuals (TCRdb year 2020). Context from the whole study: The cohort included three men and a couple of women between 18 and 49 years of age. For each donor, CD4 naive and CD4 memory were each given three plates, CD8 naive was given two plates, and CD8 memory was given one plate. The study deeply sequenced blood TCR repertoires of five healthy adults to estimate repertoire size and the extent of clonotype sharing between individuals. To increase sequencing depth and limit assay-specific biases, different laboratories used diverse techniques to prepare libraries and sequence TCR repertoires. Each donor's leukapheresis produced roughly between roughly 0.85 and 10 billion PBMCs. Overall study results and their limits: When a few donors were compared, the shared fraction of clonotypes was roughly 4.8% for naive CD4, roughly 3.4% for naive CD8, more than 2% for memory CD4, and around 0.37% for memory CD8. Because the study included a small number of donors, the genetic and exposure-history diversity represented was limited. Sampling was restricted to blood, and TCR repertoires in tissue are likely to differ from TCR repertoires in blood. Pairwise subsampling led to the expectation that sequencing depth would affect the degree of clonotype sharing among donors. Incomplete sequencing was indicated by rarefaction of sorted-subset datasets, despite the large sequencing depth. Naive subsets generally had larger estimated clonotype richness than memory subsets. Compared with non-shared clonotypes, clonotypes shared by all four sorted-subset donors had higher generation probabilities.

Healthy HIV-negative adults with no recently reported acute infections or vaccinations were included as donors. All donors were Caucasian adults living in Nashville, Tennessee, USA. The CD8 memory samples were a combination of magnetically selected CD45RO+ cells and CCR7-negative CD45RA+ effector memory (TemRA) cells. Blood was obtained by leukapheresis, after which PBMCs were separated by Ficoll-Histopaque density gradient centrifugation and cryopreserved in liquid nitrogen vapor phase. Purity and quantity of every magnetically sorted T cell population were checked by analytical flow cytometry. Genomic DNA was isolated from every sorted fraction and measured by UV absorbance on a Nanodrop 2000c. Using the deep immunoSEQ assay, multiplex PCR amplified TCR CDR3 regions from genomic DNA. Extracted genomic DNA from each cell subset was spread evenly across all wells of several immunoSEQ 96-well plates, with each plate serving as a replicate. For sorted subsets, 150 to 250 ng of genomic DNA, equivalent to around 30,000 T cell genomes, went into each replicate PCR. Purified libraries were measured with a Qubit 3.0 fluorometer, size-checked on a Bioanalyzer 2100, and measured again with the KAPA Library Quantification kit. Each immunoSEQ 96-well plate was sequenced on its own single-read 150-cycle Illumina NextSeq 550 flow cell. In the original analysis: The immunoSEQ output contained only junctional sequences without quality scores, so filtering could not match that applied to full-length reads. To assign V/J genes and CDR3, sequences were annotated against IMGT germline references using PyIR, a Python wrapper for IgBLAST v1.9. Any read was removed if the V/J assignment was weak (E-value above 1e-6), the CDR3 was missing, or the read contained stop codons, out-of-frame junctions, or ambiguous translated residues. A V3J clonotype was defined by an identical inferred V gene, J gene, and CDR3 amino acid sequence. Percentage overlap between repertoires was calculated by dividing the number of shared unique clonotypes by the size of the smaller repertoire. Richness of each repertoire was evaluated using RTK rarefaction, the Chao1 estimator, and Recon v2.1 estimates of unobserved clonotypes. Generation probabilities for all TCRbeta clonotypes obtained by the gDNA method from a handful of donors were computed using OLGA. Sourced from immuneACCESS, this table was stored by TCRdb with only in-frame sequences that have V and J called. A share of the clones is absent; for the studies checked, an unresolved V gene accounts for under half, and the remainder has no known explanation. V, J and clone size derive from that table, while D and trimming were established from the DNA sequence. Present in this sample are approximately 110,000 clones, 67% of which were seen just once. Together, the top ten hold 24% of the sample.

CDR1 and CDR2 are read off the germline V gene (reference sequence) as LNHDA and SQIVND. The V end loses 0 bases and the J end loses 3 bases, and a stretch of 15 bases separates them. Inclusive of the bounding cysteine and phenylalanine, the CDR3 is 16 residues long. Left in the record is the CDR3 DNA by itself, 48 bases read in frame from the first base. Worth noting for this clone: Its antigen is still unknown. No base quality values were provided; no much bigger clone lies one nucleotide off.

The sample taken for sequencing was memory CD8+ T cells sorted from blood. This specimen's cell subset or site label, interpreted: CD45RO+ cells pooled with CCR7-negative TemRA cells. This chain joins TRBV19 to TRBJ2-7; TRBD2 is perhaps the D gene, given 5 matching bases. The receptor comes from a woman in her twenties or thirties in good health. The sequenced DNA is TGTGCCAGTAGTATAGATCCGATATTAGAGGGCTACGAGCAGTACTTC. It codes for CASSIDPILEGYEQYF.